The TCR beta chain described here comes from a study of technical replicates of blood from a few donors. Here immunoSEQ multiplex PCR was the method, and the copy in TCRdb shows in-frame clones only, minus some. The data show about 75,000 clones, approximately 97% seen once. CDR1 is LNHNV, CDR2 YYDKDF, per germline (reference sequence). This CDR3 has 14 amino acids. V shed 4 bases, J shed 5 bases, and the junction held 6 bases outside the gene matches. The source material was T cells isolated from PBMCs. V usage is TRBV15 and J usage is TRBJ1-2, with 8 bases aligning to TRBD1. The source is a human donor in good health. CDR3 in amino acids: CATSTDRGPYGYTF. Here the CDR3 DNA reads TGTGCCACCAGCACAGACAGGGGCCCTTATGGCTACACCTTC.